This T cell receptor beta chain was found in a study of blood T cell repertoires in COVID-19. Looking at the study overall: Samples of COVID-19 (acute and convalescent) were obtained from the United States, Italy and Spain. T cells, B-cell-depleted T cells, or PBMCs supplied cDNA or gDNA.

Here immunoSEQ multiplex PCR was the method, and the copy in TCRdb shows in-frame clones only, minus some. The sample holds 300,000 to 450,000 clones, around 87% seen once. The V gene's germline CDR1 is MNHEY and CDR2 SMNVEV (reference sequence). The trim removed 5 bases at V and 0 bases at J, leaving 13 bases unmatched. This CDR3 is 20 amino acids long. The source of this sequence is a woman aged 60-70 years with COVID-19, enrolled during active disease. The chain links TRBV27 to TRBJ1-6; TRBD1 agrees at 10 bases. What was sequenced was peripheral blood. This CDR3 reads CASSPLGQGKRSSYNSPLHF. The CDR3 DNA follows: TGTGCCAGCAGTCCCCTGGGACAGGGGAAAAGAAGCTCCTATAATTCACCCCTCCACTTT.